The present T cell receptor beta chain was sequenced within a study of OX40 agonist ivuxolimab in advanced cancers. The wider study: Patients took ivuxolimab, an agonistic anti-OX40 (CD134) antibody. Patients receiving dose escalation had hepatocellular carcinoma, melanoma, renal cell or head and neck cancer. Participants, approximately 80% male, averaged roughly 59 years of age, ranging from about 23 to 80. A history of anti-PD-1, anti-PD-L1 or anti-CTLA-4 therapy was acceptable, and over 30% had some.

V lost 0 bases to trimming and J lost 0 bases, with 6 bases between them. CDR3 length: 15 residues. Germline CDR1 and CDR2: MNHNY and SVGAGI (reference sequence). The table came from immunoSEQ multiplex PCR; TCRdb's copy has only in-frame clones and leaves some out. The data hold about 67,000 clones, with 80% to 90% observed a single time. The source of this sequence is an adult with an advanced solid tumor such as melanoma, head and neck, liver or kidney cancer. Sequenced material: CD4+ or CD8+ T cells sorted from blood, taken in a trial of the OX40 agonist ivuxolimab. V gene TRBV6-6 combines with J gene TRBJ1-3, with D possibly TRBD1 on 5 matching bases. CDR3: CASSYSQGSGNTIYF. CDR3 DNA: TGTGCCAGCAGTTACTCCCAGGGCTCTGGAAACACCATATATTTT.